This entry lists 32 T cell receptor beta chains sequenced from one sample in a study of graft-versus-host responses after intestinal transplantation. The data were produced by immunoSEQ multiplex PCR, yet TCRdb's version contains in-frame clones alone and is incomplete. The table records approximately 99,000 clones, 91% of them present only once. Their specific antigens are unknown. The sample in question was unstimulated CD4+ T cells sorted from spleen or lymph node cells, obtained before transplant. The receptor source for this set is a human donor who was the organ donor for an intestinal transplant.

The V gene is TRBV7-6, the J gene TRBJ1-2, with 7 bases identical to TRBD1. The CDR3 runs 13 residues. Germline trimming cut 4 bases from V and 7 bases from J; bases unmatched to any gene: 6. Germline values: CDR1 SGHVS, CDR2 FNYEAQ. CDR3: CASSSKTGTGYTF. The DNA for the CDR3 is TGTGCCAGCAGCTCGAAGACAGGGACTGGCTACACCTTC.

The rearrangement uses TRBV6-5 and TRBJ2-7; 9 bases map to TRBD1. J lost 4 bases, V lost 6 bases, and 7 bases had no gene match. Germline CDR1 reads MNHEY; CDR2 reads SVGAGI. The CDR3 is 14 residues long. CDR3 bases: TGTGCCAGCAGCCGGACAGGGGTTCGGTACGAGCAGTACTTC. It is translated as CASSRTGVRYEQYF.

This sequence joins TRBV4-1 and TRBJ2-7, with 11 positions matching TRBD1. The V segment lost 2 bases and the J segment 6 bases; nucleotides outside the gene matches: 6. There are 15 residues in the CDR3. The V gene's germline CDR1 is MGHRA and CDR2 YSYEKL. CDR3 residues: CASSQPGTGGFEQYF. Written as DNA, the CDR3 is TGCGCCAGCAGCCAACCCGGGACAGGGGGTTTCGAGCAGTACTTC.

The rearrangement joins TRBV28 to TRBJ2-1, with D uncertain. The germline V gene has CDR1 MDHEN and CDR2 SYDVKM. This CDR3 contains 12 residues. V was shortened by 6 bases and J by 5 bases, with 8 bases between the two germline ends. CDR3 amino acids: CASRQANNEQFF. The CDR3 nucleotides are TGTGCCAGCAGGCAGGCCAACAATGAGCAGTTCTTC.

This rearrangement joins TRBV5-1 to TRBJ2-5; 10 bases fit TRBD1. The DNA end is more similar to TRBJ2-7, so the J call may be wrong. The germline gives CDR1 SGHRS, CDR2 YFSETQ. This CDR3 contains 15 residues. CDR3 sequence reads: CASSSVDRGQREQYF. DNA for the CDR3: TGCGCCAGCAGCTCCGTCGACAGGGGGCAACGCGAGCAGTACTTC.

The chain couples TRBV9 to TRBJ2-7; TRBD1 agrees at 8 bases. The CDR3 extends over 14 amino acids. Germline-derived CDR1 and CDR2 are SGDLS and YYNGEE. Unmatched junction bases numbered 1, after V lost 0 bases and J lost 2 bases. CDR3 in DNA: TGTGCCAGCAGCGTAGCACAGGGGGCCTACGAGCAGTACTTC. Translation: CASSVAQGAYEQYF.

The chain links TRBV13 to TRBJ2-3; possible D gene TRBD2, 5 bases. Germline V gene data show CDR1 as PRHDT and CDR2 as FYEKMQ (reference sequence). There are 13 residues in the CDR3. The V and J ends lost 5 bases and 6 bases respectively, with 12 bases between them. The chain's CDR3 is CASSTRPSDTQYF. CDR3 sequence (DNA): TGTGCCAGCAGCACCCGCCCTAGCGATACGCAGTATTTT.

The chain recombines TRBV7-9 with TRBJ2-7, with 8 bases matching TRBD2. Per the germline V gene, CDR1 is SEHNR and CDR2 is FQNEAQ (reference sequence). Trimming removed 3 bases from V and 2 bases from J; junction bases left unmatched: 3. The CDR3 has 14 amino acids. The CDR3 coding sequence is TGTGCCAGCAGCTTCGGGGGGGTGGCCTACGAGCAGTACTTC. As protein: CASSFGGVAYEQYF.

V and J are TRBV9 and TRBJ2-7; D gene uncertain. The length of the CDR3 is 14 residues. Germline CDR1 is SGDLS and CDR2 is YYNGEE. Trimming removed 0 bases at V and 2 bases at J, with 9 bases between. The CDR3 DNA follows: TGTGCCAGCAGCGTAGGCGGCTTCCCCTACGAGCAGTACTTC. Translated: CASSVGGFPYEQYF.

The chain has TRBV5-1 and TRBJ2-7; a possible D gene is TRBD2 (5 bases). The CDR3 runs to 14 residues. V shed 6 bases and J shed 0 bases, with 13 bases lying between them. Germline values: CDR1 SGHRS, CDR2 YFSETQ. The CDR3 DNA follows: TGCGCCAGCAACCGGGAACAGAGCTCCTACGAGCAGTACTTC. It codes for CASNREQSSYEQYF.

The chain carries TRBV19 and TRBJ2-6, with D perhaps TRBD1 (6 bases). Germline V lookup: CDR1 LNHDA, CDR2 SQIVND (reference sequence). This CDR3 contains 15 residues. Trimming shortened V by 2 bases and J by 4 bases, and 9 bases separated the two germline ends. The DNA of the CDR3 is TGTGCCAGTAGTATAAGAGGGGGAGGGGCCAACGTCCTGACTTTC. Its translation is CASSIRGGGANVLTF.

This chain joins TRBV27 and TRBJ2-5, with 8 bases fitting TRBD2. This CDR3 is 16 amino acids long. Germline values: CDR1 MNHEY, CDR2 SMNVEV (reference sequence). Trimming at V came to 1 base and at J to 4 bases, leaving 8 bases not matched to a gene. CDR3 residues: CASSLWRTSFPETQYF. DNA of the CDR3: TGTGCCAGCAGTTTATGGAGGACTAGCTTCCCAGAGACCCAGTACTTC.

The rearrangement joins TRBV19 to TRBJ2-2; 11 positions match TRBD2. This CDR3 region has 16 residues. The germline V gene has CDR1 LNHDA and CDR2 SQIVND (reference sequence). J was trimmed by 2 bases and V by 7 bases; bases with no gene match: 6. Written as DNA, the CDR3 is TGTGCCAGTAAGGCTAGCGGGGGGACTAACACCGGGGAGCTGTTTTTT. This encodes CASKASGGTNTGELFF. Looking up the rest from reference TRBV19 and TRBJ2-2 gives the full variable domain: DGGITQSPKYLFRKEGQNVTLSCEQNLNHDAMYWYRQDPGQGLRLIYYSQIVNDFQKGDIAEGYSVSREKKESFPLTVTSAQKNPTAFYLCASKASGGTNTGELFFGEGSRLTVL.

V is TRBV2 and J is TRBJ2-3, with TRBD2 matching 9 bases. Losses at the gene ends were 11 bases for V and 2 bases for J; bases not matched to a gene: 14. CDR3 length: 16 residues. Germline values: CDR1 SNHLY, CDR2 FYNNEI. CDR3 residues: CAPRIPLAGVTDTQYF. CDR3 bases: TGTGCCCCGCGGATCCCATTAGCGGGGGTCACAGATACGCAGTATTTT.

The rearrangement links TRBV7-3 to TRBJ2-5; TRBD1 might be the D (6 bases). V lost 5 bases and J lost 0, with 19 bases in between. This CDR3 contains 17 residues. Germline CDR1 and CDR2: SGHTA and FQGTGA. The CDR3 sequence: CASSKNPGHRDQETQYF. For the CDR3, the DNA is TGTGCCAGCAGCAAAAATCCGGGACACCGCGACCAAGAGACCCAGTACTTC.

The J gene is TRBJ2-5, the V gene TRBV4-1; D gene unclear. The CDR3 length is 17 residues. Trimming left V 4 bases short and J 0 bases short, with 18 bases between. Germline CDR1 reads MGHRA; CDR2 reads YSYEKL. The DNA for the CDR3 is TGCGCCAGCAGCCTGAGGATGGCGGCCTCGTACCAAGAGACCCAGTACTTC. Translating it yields CASSLRMAASYQETQYF.

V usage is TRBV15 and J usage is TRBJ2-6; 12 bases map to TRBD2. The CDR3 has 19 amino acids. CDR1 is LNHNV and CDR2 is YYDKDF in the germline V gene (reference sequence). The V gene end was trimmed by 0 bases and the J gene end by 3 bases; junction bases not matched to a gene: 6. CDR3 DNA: TGTGCCACCAGCAGAGATAAGCTAGCGGGGGGGCGTGGGGCCAACGTCCTGACTTTC. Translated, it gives CATSRDKLAGGRGANVLTF.

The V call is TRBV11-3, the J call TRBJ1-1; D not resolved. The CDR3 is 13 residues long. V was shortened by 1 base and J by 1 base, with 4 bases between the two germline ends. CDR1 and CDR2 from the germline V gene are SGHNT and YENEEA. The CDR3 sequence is CASSLGGNTEAFF. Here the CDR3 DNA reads TGTGCCAGCAGCTTAGGAGGGAACACTGAAGCTTTCTTT.

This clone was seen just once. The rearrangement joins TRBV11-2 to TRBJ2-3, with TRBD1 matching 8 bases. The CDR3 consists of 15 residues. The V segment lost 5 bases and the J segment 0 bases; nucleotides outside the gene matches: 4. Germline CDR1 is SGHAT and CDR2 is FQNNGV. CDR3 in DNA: TGTGCCAGCAGCCCGCAGGGGGCAAGCACAGATACGCAGTATTTT. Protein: CASSPQGASTDTQYF.

The CDR3 is CASSQLSGDKQFF. In nucleotides, the CDR3 is TGCGCCAGCAGCCAATTGTCCGGGGATAAGCAGTTCTTC. The gene calls are TRBV4-3 and TRBJ2-1; TRBD2 might be the D (5 bases). Germline lookup yields CDR1 LGHNA and CDR2 YSLEER. The V end was cut by 2 bases, the J end by 11 bases, with 13 bases between. This CDR3 has 13 amino acids.

As DNA, the CDR3 is TGTGCCAGCAGTTACTCTGAGACAGGGGCTACTGAAGCTTTCTTT. It encodes CASSYSETGATEAFF. The chain uses TRBV6-5 and TRBJ1-1; the match to TRBD1 covers 8 bases. Germline V gene lookup returns CDR1 MNHEY and CDR2 SVGAGI. The CDR3 totals 15 residues. The V segment lost 0 bases and the J segment 5 bases; nucleotides outside the gene matches: 5.

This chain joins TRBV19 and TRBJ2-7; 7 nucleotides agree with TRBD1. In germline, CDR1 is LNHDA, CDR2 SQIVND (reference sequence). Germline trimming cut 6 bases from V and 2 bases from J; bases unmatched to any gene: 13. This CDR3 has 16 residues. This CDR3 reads CASRSSDQGVPYEQYF. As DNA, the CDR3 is TGTGCCAGTAGATCCAGCGATCAGGGGGTCCCCTACGAGCAGTACTTC.

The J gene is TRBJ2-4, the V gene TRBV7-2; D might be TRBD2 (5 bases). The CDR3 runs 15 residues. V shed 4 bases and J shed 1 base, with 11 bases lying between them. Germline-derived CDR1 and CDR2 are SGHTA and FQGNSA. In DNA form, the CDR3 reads TGTGCCAGCAGCTCAGTACGCGGGGCCAAAAACATTCAGTACTTC. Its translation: CASSSVRGAKNIQYF.

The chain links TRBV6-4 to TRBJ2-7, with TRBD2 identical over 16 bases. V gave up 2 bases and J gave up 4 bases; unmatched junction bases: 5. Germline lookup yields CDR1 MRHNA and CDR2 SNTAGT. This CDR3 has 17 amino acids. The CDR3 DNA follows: TGTGCCAGCAGTGACACGGGACTAGCGGGGGGGCAATACGAGCAGTACTTC. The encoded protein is CASSDTGLAGGQYEQYF.

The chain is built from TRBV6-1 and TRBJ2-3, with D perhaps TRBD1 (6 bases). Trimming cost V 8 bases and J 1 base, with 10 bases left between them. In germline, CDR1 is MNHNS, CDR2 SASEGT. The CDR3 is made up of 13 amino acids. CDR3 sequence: CASANRGTDTQYF. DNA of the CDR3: TGTGCCAGCGCTAACAGGGGCACAGATACGCAGTATTTT.

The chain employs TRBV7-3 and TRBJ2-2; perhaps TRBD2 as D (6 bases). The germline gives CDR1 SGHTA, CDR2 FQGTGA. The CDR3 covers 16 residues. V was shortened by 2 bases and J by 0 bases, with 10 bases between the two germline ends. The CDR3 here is CASSLSSGANTGELFF. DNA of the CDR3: TGTGCCAGCAGCTTATCGTCGGGGGCGAACACCGGGGAGCTGTTTTTT.

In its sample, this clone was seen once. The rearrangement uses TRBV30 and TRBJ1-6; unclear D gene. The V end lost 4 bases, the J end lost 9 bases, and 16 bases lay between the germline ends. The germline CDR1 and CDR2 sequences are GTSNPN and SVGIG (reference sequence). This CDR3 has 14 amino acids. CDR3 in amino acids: CAWNLIRPGSPLHF. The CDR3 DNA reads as TGTGCCTGGAACCTCATTCGACCGGGTTCACCCCTCCACTTT.

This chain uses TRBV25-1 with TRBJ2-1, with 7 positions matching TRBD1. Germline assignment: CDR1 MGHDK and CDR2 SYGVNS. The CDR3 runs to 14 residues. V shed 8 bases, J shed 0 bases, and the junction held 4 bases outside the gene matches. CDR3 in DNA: TGTGCCAGCCTACAGGGGAGCTCCTACAATGAGCAGTTCTTC. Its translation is CASLQGSSYNEQFF.

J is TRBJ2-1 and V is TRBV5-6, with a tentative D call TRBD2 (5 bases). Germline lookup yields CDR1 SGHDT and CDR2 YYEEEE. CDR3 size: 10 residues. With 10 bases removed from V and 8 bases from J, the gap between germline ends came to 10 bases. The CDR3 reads CAAREYEQFF. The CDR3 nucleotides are TGTGCCGCTAGGGAGTATGAGCAGTTCTTC.

The CDR3 sequence is CASSPGTQEQETQYF. Written as DNA, the CDR3 is TGTGCCAGCAGCCCCGGGACTCAAGAACAAGAGACCCAGTACTTC. The chain has TRBV9 and TRBJ2-5; maybe TRBD2 (6 bases). The CDR3 spans 15 residues. Trimming stripped 4 bases from V and 2 bases from J, with 15 bases between. CDR1 is SGDLS and CDR2 is YYNGEE in the germline V gene. Looking up the rest from reference TRBV9 and TRBJ2-5 gives the full variable domain: DSGVTQTPKHLITATGQRVTLRCSPRSGDLSVYWYQQSLDQGLQFLIQYYNGEERAKGNILERFSAQQFPDLHSELNLSSLELGDSALYFCASSPGTQEQETQYFGPGTRLLVL.

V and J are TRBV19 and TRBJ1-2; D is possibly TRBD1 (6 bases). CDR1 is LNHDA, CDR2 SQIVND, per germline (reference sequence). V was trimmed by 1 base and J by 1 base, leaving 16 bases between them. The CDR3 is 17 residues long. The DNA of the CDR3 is TGTGCCAGTAGTATAGCGGTAGGGGACACACTTAACTATGGCTACACCTTC. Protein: CASSIAVGDTLNYGYTF.

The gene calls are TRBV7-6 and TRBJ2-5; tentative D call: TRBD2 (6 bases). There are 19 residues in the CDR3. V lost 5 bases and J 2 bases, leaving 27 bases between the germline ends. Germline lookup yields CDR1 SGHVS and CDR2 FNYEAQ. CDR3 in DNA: TGTGCCAGCAGCAAACATAGGCACCTTAGCGGTTCACAACAAGAGACCCAGTACTTC. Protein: CASSKHRHLSGSQQETQYF.